This is a list of T cell receptor beta chains from one sample in a study of Tregs in tolerant kidney transplant recipients. Sequenced by immunoSEQ multiplex PCR; TCRdb stores in-frame clones only, minus some. In the table there are 65,000 or so clones, 80% to 90% of which are singletons. Sequencing used CD4+ T cells from blood (PBMCs), obtained 6 months after the transplant. The receptors were sampled from a human patient who received a combined kidney and bone marrow transplant. Among the T cells, some may be from the graft donor. The conserved cysteine and the conserved F or W are not part of the CDR3 here. Size is omitted from some rows. Given values are once, few, many or a class for expanded clones.

size: once
V: TRBV25-1
J: TRBJ2-3
CDR3: ASRGQLRTDTQY

size: -
V: TRBV4-2
J: TRBJ1-2
CDR3: ASSQDRAGYGYT

size: -
V: TRBV27
J: TRBJ1-5
CDR3: ASRLQGTYSNQPQH

size: -
V: TRBV19
J: TRBJ1-3
CDR3: ASSYDTRGNTIY

size: once
V: TRBV28
J: TRBJ1-2
CDR3: ASRFGTGNGYT

size: -
V: TRBV30
J: TRBJ2-1
CDR3: AWSYGDRGFDEQF

size: -
V: TRBV25-1
J: TRBJ2-7
CDR3: ASSRISGGLYYEQY

size: -
V: TRBV18
J: TRBJ2-3
CDR3: ASSPLGQGSDTQY

size: -
V: TRBV27
J: TRBJ2-1
CDR3: ASSLGRGSYNEQF

size: -
V: TRBV7-2
J: TRBJ2-7
CDR3: ASSRTSALPRQY

size: -
V: TRBV5-1
J: TRBJ1-2
CDR3: ASSPTGTGFLNYGYT

size: -
V: TRBV5-5
J: TRBJ2-1
CDR3: ASSFRGASYNEQF

size: -
V: TRBV27
J: TRBJ2-7
CDR3: ASSLRGGFDEQY

size: -
V: TRBV11-3
J: TRBJ2-1
CDR3: ASSRLAGTYNEQF